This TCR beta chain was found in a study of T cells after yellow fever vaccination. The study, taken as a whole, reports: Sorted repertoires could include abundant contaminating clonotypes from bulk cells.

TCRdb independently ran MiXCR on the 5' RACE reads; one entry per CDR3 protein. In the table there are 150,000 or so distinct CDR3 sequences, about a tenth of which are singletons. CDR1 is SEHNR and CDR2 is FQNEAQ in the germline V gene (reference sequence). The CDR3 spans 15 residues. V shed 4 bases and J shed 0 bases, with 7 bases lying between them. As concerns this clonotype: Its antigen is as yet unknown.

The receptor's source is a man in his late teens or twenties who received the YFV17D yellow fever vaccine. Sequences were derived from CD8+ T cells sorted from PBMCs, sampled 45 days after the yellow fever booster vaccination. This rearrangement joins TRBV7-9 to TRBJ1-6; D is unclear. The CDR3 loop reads CASSSLSSYNSPLHF. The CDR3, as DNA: TGTGCCAGCAGCTCGCTGAGCTCCTATAATTCACCCCTCCACTTT.